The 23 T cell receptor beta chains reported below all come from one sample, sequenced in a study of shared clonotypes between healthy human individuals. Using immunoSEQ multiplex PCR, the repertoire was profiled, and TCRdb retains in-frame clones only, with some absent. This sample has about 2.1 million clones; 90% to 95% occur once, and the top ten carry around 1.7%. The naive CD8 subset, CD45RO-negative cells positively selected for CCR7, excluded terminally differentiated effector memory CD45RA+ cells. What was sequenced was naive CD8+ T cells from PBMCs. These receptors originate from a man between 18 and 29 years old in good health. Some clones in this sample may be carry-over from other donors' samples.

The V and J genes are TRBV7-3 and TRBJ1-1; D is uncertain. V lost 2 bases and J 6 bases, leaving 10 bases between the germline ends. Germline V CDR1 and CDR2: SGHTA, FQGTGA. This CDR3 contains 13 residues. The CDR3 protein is CASSLLGRSEAFF. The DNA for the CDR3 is TGTGCCAGCAGCTTACTAGGGCGGTCTGAAGCTTTCTTT.

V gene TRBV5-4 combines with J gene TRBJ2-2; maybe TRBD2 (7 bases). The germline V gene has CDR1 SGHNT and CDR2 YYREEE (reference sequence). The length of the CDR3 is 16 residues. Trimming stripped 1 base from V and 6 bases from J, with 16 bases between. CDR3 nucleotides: TGTGCCAGCAGCTTGACAGGGAGGGTTTTAGCCGGGGAGCTGTTTTTT. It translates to CASSLTGRVLAGELFF.

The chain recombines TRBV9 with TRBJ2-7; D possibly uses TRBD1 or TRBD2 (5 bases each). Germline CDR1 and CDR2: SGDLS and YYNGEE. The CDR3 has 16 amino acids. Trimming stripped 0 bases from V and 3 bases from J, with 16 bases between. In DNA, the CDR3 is TGTGCCAGCAGCGTAGCCGGGACGGGGACCCTCTACGAGCAGTACTTC. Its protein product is CASSVAGTGTLYEQYF.

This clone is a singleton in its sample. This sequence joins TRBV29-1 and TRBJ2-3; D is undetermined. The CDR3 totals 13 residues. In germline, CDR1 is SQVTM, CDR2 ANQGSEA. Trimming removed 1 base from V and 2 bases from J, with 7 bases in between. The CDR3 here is CSVEAQDTDTQYF. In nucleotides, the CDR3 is TGCAGCGTTGAAGCCCAGGACACAGATACGCAGTATTTT.

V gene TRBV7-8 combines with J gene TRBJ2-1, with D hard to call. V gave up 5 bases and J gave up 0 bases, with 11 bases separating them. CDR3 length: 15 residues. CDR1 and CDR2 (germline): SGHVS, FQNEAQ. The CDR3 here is CASSLTSFSYNEQFF. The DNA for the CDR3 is TGTGCCAGCAGCCTCACGTCCTTCTCCTACAATGAGCAGTTCTTC.

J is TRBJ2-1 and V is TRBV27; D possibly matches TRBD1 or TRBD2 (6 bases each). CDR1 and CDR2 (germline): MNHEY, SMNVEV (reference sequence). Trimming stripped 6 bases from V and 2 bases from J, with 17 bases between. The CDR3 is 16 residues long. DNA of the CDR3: TGTGCCAGCAGCCAAACCCGGGGGCACACCTACAATGAGCAGTTCTTC. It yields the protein CASSQTRGHTYNEQFF.

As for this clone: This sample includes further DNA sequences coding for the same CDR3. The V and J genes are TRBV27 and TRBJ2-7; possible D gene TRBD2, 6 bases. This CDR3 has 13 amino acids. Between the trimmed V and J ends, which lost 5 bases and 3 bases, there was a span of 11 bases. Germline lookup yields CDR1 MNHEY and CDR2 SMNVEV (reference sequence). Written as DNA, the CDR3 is TGTGCCAGCAGTCCCGGACTAAACTACGAGCAGTACTTC. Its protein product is CASSPGLNYEQYF.

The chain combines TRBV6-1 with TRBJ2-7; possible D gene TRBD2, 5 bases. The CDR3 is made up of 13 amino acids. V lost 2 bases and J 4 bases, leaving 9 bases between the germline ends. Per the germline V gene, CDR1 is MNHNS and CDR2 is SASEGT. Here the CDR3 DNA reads TGTGCCAGCAGTGAAACTAGGACGTACGAGCAGTACTTC. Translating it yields CASSETRTYEQYF.

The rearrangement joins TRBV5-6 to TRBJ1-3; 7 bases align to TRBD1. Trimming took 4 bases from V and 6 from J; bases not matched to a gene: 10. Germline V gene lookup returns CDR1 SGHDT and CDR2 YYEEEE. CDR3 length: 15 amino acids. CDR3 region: CASSTDREAANTIYF. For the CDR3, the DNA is TGTGCCAGCAGCACTGACAGGGAGGCGGCAAACACCATATATTTT.

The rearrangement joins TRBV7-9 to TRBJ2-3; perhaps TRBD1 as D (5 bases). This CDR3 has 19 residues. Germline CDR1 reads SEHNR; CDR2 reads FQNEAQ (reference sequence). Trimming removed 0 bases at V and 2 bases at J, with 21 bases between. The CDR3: CASSLARGQGAKFTDTQYF. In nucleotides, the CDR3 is TGTGCCAGCAGCTTAGCTAGGGGCCAAGGGGCGAAATTCACAGATACGCAGTATTTT. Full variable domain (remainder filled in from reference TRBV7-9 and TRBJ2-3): DTGVSQNPRHKITKRGQNVTFRCDPISEHNRLYWYRQTLGQGPEFLTYFQNEAQLEKSRLLSDRFSAERPKGSFSTLEIQRTEQGDSAMYLCASSLARGQGAKFTDTQYFGPGTRLTVL.

The CDR3 loop reads CASSQYPGASYEQYF. CDR3 DNA sequence: TGCGCCAGCAGCCAATATCCGGGGGCTTCCTACGAGCAGTACTTC. The chain has TRBV4-3 and TRBJ2-7; D tentatively fits TRBD1 or TRBD2 (6 bases each). Between the trimmed V and J ends, which lost 2 bases and 1 base, there was a span of 12 bases. This CDR3 is built from 15 residues. In germline, CDR1 is LGHNA, CDR2 YSLEER.

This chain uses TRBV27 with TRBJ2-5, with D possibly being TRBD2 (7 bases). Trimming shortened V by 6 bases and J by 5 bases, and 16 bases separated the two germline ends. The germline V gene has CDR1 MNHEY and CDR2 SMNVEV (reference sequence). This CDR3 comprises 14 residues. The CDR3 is CASSPRGGRETQYF. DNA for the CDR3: TGTGCCAGCAGCCCAAGGGGGGGTCGGGAGACCCAGTACTTC.

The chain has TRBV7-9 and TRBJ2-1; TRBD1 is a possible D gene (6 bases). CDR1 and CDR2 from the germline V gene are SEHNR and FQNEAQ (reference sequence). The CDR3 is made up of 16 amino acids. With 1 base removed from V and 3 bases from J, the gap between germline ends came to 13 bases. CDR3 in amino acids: CASSLGGGTFYNEQFF. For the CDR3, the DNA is TGTGCCAGCAGCTTAGGAGGGGGTACCTTCTACAATGAGCAGTTCTTC.

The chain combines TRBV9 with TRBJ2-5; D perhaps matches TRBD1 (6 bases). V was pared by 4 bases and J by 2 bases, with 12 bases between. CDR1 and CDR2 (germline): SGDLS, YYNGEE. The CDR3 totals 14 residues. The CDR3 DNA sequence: TGTGCCAGCAGCACCGACAGGTATCAAGAGACCCAGTACTTC. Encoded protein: CASSTDRYQETQYF. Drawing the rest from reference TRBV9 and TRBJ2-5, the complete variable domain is DSGVTQTPKHLITATGQRVTLRCSPRSGDLSVYWYQQSLDQGLQFLIQYYNGEERAKGNILERFSAQQFPDLHSELNLSSLELGDSALYFCASSTDRYQETQYFGPGTRLLVL.

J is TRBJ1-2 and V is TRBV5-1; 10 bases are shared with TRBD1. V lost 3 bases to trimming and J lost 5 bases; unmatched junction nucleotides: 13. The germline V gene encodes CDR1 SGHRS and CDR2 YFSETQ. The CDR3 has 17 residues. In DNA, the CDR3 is TGCGCCAGCAGCTACCGGGACAGGGGTACCCCTAGTTATGGCTACACCTTC. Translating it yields CASSYRDRGTPSYGYTF.

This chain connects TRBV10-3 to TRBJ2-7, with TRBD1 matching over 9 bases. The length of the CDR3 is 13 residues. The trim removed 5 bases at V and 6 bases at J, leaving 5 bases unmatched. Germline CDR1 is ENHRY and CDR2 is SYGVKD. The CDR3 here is CAISSGQGGEQYF. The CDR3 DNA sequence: TGTGCCATCAGTTCGGGACAGGGCGGCGAGCAGTACTTC.

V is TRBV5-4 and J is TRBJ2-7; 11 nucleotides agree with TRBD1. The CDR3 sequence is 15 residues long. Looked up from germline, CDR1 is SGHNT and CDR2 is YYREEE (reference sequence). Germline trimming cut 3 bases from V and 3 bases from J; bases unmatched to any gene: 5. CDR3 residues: CASSSRTGGDYEQYF. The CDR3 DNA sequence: TGTGCCAGCAGCTCCCGGACAGGGGGCGACTACGAGCAGTACTTC.

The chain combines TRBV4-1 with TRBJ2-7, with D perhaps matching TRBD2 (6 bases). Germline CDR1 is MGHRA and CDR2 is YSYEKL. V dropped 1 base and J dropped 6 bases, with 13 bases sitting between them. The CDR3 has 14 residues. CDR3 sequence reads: CASSQGAGFREQYF. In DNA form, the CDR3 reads TGCGCCAGCAGCCAAGGGGCGGGGTTCCGCGAGCAGTACTTC.

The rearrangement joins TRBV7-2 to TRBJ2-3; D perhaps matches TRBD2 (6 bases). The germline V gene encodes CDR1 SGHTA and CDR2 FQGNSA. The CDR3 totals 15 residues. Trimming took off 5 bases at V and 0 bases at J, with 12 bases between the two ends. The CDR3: CASSETGLSTDTQYF. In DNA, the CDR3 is TGTGCCAGCAGCGAAACGGGACTTAGCACAGATACGCAGTATTTT.

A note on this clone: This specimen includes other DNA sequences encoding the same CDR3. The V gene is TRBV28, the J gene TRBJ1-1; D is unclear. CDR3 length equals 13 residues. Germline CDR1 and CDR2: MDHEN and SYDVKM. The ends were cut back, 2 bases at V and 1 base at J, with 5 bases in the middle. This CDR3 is CASSLVRNTEAFF. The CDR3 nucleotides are TGTGCCAGCAGTTTAGTACGGAACACTGAAGCTTTCTTT. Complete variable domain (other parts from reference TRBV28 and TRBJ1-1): DVKVTQSSRYLVKRTGEKVFLECVQDMDHENMFWYRQDPGLGLRLIYFSYDVKMKEKGDIPEGYSVSREKKERFSLILESASTNQTSMYLCASSLVRNTEAFFGQGTRLTVV.

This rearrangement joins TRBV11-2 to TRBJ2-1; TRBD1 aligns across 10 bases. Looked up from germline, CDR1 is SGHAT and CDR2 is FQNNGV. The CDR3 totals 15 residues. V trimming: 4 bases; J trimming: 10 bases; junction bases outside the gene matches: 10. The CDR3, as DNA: TGTGCCAGCAGCTCCGCCGGGACAGGGGTTTTGGAGCAGTTCTTC. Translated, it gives CASSSAGTGVLEQFF.

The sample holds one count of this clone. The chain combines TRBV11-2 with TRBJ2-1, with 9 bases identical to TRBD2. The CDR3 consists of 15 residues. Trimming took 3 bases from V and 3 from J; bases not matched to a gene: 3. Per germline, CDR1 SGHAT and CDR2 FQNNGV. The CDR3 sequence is CASSFETSGYNEQFF. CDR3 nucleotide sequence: TGTGCCAGCAGCTTCGAGACTAGCGGCTACAATGAGCAGTTCTTC.

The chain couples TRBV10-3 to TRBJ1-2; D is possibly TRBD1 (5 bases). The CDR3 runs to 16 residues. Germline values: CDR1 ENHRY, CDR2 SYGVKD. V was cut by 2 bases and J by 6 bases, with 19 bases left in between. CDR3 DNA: TGTGCCATCAGTGAGCTGGGACCGGCGGACCGGGATGGCTACACCTTC. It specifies CAISELGPADRDGYTF.